The T cell receptor (beta chain) under discussion was sequenced for a study of blood T cell repertoires in COVID-19. In the study overall: In each case, the material was cDNA or gDNA derived from T cells, B-cell-depleted T cells, or PBMCs.

Measured with immunoSEQ multiplex PCR; TCRdb has only the in-frame clones, and not every one. The profile shows approximately 300,000 clones, 90% of them singletons. This clone was picked up a small number of times. The germline CDR1 and CDR2 sequences are LNHDA and SQIVND (reference sequence). The CDR3 has 14 residues. V was cut by 7 bases and J by 8 bases, with 20 bases left in between. The sequenced material came from PBMCs or T cells enriched from blood (not recorded which). The chain has TRBV19 and TRBJ1-1, with D hard to call. This clonotype was sampled from a woman aged 25-40 years who had been exposed to COVID-19. The chain's CDR3 is CASMVTAAFREAFF. The CDR3, as DNA: TGTGCCAGTATGGTCACCGCGGCCTTTCGAGAAGCTTTCTTT.